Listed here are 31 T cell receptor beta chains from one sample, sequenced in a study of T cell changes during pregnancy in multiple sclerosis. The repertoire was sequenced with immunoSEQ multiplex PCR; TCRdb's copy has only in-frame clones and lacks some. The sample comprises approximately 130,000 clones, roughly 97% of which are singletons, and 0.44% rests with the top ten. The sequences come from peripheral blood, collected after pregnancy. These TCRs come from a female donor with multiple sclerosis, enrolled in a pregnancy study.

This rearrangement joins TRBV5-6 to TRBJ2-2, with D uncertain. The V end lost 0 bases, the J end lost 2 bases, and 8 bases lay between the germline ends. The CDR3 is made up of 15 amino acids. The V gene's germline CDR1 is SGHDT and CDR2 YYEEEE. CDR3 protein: CASSLGWSNTGELFF. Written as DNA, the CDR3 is TGTGCCAGCAGCTTGGGGTGGAGCAACACCGGGGAGCTGTTTTTT. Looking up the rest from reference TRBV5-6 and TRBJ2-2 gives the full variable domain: DAGVTQSPTHLIKTRGQQVTLRCSPKSGHDTVSWYQQALGQGPQFIFQYYEEEERQRGNFPDRFSGHQFPNYSSELNVNALLLGDSALYLCASSLGWSNTGELFFGEGSRLTVL.

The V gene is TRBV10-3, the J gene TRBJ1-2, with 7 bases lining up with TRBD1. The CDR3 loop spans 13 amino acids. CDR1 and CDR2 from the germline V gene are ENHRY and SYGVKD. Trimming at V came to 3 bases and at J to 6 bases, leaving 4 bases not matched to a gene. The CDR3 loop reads CAISDRGVDGYTF. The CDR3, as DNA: TGTGCCATCAGTGACAGGGGGGTCGATGGCTACACCTTC.

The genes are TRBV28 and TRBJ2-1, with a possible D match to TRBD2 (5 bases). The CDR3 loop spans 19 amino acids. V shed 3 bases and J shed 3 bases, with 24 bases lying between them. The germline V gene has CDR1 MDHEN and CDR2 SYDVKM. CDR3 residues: CASSFLSSVGRRFYNEQFF. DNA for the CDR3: TGTGCCAGCAGTTTTTTATCTTCGGTGGGGAGACGCTTCTACAATGAGCAGTTCTTC.

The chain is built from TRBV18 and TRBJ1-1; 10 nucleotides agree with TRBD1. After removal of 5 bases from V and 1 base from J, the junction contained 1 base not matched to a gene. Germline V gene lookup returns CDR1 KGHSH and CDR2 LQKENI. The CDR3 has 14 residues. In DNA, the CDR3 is TGTGCCAGCTCAGGGACAGGGGAGAACACTGAAGCTTTCTTT. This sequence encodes CASSGTGENTEAFF.

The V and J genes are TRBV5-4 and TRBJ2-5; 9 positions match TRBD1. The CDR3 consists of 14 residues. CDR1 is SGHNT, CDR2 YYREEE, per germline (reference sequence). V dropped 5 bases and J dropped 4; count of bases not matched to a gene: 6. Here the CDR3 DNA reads TGTGCCAGCAGTGCGTACAGGGGGCGAGAGACCCAGTACTTC. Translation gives CASSAYRGRETQYF. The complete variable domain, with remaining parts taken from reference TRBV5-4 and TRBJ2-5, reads ETGVTQSPTHLIKTRGQQVTLRCSSQSGHNTVSWYQQALGQGPQFIFQYYREEENGRGNFPPRFSGLQFPNYSSELNVNALELDDSALYLCASSAYRGRETQYFGPGTRLLVL.

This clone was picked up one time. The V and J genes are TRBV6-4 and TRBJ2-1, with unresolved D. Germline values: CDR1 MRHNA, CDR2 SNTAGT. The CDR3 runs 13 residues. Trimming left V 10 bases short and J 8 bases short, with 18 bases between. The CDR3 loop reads CATTDPFSDEQFF. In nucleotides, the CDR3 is TGTGCCACTACCGACCCCTTCAGCGATGAGCAGTTCTTC.

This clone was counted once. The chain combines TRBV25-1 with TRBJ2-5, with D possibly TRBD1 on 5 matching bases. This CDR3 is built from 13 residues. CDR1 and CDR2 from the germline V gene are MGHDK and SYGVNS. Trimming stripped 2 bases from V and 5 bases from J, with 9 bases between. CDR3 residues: CASSEQGVETQYF. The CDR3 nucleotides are TGTGCCAGCAGTGAACAGGGTGTTGAGACCCAGTACTTC.

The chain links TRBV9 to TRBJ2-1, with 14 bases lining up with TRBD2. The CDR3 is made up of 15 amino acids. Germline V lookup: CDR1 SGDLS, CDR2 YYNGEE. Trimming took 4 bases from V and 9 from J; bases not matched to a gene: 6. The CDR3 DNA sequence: TGTGCCAGCAGCCCCCGACTAGCGGGAGGGCTTGAGCAGTTCTTC. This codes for CASSPRLAGGLEQFF.

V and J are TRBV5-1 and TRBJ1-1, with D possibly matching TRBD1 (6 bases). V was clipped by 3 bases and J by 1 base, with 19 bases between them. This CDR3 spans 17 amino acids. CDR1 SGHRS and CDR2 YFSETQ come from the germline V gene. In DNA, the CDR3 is TGCGCCAGCAGCTGGAGGGGGGGCGTCGAATGGAACACTGAAGCTTTCTTT. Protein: CASSWRGGVEWNTEAFF.

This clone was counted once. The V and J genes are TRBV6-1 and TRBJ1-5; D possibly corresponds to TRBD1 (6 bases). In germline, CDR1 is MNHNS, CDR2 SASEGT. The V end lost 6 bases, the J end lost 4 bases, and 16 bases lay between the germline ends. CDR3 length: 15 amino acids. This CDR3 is CASRTSGGENQPQHF. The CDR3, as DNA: TGTGCCAGCAGGACCTCGGGGGGCGAGAATCAGCCCCAGCATTTT.

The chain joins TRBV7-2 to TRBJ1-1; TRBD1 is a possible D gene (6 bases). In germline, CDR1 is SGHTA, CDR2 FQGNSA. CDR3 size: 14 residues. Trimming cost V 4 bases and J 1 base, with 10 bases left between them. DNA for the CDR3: TGTGCCAGCAGCTACCAGGGACAGAACACTGAAGCTTTCTTT. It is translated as CASSYQGQNTEAFF.

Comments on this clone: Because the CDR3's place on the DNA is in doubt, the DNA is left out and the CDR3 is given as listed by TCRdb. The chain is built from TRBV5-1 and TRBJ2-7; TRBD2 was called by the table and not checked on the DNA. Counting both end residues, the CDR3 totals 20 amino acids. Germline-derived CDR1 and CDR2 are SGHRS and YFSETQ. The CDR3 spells CASSLRRSGSTSGRANEQYF.

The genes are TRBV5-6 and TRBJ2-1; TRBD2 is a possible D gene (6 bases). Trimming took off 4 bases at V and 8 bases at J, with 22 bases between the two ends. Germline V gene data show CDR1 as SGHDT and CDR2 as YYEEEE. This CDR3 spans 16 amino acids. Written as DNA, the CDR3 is TGTGCCAGCAGCCTGCGTAGGTTCGGGAGTCCCTATGAGCAGTTCTTC. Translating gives CASSLRRFGSPYEQFF.

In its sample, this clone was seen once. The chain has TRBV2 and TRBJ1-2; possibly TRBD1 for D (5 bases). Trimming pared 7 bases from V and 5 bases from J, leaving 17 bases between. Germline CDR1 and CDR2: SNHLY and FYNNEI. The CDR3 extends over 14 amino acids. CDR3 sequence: CASTQTQGRYGYTF. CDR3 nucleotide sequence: TGTGCCAGCACCCAAACCCAGGGAAGGTATGGCTACACCTTC.

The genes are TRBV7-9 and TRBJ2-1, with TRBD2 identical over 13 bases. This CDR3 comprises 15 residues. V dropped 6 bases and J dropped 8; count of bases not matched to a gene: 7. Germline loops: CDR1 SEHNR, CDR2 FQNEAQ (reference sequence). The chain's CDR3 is CASSLTSGRVHEQFF. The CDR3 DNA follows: TGTGCCAGCAGTCTAACTAGCGGGAGGGTACATGAGCAGTTCTTC.

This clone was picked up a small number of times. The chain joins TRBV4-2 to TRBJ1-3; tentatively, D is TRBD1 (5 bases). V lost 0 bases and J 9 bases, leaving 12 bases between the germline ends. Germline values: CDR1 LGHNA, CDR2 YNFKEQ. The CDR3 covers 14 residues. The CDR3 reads CASSQDRPGVTIYF. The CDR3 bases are TGTGCCAGCAGCCAAGATCGGCCGGGGGTCACCATATATTTT.

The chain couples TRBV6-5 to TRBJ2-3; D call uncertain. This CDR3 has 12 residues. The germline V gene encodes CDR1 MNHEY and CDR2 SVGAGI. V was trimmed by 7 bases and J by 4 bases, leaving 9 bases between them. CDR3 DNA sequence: TGTGCCAGCATGGCTGTTTCAGATACGCAGTATTTT. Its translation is CASMAVSDTQYF.

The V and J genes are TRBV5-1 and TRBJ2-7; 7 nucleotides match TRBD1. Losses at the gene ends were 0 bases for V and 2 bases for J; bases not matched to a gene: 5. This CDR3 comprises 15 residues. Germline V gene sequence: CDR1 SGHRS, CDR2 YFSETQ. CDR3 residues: CASSLVGGQTYEQYF. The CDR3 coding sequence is TGCGCCAGCAGCTTGGTTGGGGGACAGACCTACGAGCAGTACTTC. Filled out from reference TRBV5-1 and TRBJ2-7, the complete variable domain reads KAGVTQTPRYLIKTRGQQVTLSCSPISGHRSVSWYQQTPGQGLQFLFEYFSETQRNKGNFPGRFSGRQFSNSRSEMNVSTLELGDSALYLCASSLVGGQTYEQYFGPGTRLTVT.

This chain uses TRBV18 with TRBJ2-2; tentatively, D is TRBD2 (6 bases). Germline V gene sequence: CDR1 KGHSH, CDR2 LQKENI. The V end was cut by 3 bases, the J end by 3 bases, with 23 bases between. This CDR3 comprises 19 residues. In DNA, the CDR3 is TGTGCCAGCTCACCCCCGACGGGAGCTTGGGGGAGTGACACCGGGGAGCTGTTTTTT. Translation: CASSPPTGAWGSDTGELFF.

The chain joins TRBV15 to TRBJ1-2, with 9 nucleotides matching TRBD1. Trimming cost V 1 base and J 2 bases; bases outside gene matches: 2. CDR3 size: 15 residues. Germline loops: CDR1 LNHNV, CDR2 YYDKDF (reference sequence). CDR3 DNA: TGTGCCACCAGCAGAGCCGGGACAGGGAACTATGGCTACACCTTC. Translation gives CATSRAGTGNYGYTF.

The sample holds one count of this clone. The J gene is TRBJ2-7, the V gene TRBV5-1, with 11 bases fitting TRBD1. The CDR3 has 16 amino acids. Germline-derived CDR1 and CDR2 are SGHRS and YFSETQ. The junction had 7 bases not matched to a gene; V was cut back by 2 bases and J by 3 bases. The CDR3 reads CASSLTGQGAIYEQYF. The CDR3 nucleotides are TGCGCCAGCAGCTTAACAGGACAGGGGGCAATCTACGAGCAGTACTTC.

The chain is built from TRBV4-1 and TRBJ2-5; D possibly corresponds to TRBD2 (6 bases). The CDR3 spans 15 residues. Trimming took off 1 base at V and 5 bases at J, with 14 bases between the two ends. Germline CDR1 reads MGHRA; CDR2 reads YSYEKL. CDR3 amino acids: CASSQVRGTLETQYF. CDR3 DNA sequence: TGCGCCAGCAGCCAAGTTCGGGGGACTCTGGAGACCCAGTACTTC.

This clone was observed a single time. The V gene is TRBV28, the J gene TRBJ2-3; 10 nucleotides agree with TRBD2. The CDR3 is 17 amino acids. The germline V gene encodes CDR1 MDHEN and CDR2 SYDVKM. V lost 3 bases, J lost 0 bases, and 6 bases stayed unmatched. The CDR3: CASSFPMTSGSTDTQYF. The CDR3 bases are TGTGCCAGCAGTTTCCCAATGACTAGCGGGAGCACAGATACGCAGTATTTT.

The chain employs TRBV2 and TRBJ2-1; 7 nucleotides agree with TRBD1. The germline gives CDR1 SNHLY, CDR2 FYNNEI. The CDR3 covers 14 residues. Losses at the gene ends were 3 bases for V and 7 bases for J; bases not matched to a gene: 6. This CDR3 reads CASSDSNRGNEQFF. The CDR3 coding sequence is TGTGCCAGCAGTGACTCCAACAGGGGTAATGAGCAGTTCTTC. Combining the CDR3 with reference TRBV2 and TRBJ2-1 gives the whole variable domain EPEVTQTPSHQVTQMGQEVILRCVPISNHLYFYWYRQILGQKVEFLVSFYNNEISEKSEIFDDQFSVERPDGSNFTLKIRSTKLEDSAMYFCASSDSNRGNEQFFGPGTRLTVL.

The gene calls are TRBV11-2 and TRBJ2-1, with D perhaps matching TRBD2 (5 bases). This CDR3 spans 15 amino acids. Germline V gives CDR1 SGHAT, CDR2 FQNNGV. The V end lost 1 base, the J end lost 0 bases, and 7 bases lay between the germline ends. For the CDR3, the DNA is TGTGCCAGCAGCTTAGTCCGGGGCTCCTACAATGAGCAGTTCTTC. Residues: CASSLVRGSYNEQFF.

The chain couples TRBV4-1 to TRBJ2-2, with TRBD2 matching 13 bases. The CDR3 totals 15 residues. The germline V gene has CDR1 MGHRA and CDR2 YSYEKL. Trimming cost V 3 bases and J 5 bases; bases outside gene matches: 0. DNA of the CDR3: TGCGCCAGCAGCCAGGGACTAGCGGGAACCGGGGAGCTGTTTTTT. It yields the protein CASSQGLAGTGELFF.

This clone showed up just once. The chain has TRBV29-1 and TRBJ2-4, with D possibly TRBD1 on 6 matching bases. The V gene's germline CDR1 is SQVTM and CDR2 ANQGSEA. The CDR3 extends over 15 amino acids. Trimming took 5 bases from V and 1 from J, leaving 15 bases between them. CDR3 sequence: CSVSTGNVAKNIQYF. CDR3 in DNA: TGCAGCGTTTCAACAGGGAATGTCGCCAAAAACATTCAGTACTTC.

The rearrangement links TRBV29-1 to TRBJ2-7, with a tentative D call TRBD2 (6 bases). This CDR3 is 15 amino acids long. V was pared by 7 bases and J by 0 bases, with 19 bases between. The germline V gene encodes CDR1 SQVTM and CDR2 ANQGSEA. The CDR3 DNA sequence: TGCAGCGCTCTGGGGACTCCTAGTAGCTCCTACGAGCAGTACTTC. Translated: CSALGTPSSSYEQYF.

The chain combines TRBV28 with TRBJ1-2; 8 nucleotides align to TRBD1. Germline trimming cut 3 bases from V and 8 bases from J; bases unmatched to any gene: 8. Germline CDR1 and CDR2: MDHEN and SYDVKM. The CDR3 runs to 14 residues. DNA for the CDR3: TGTGCCAGCAGTTTTTGGAGGACAGGGCTCGGCTACACCTTC. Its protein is CASSFWRTGLGYTF.

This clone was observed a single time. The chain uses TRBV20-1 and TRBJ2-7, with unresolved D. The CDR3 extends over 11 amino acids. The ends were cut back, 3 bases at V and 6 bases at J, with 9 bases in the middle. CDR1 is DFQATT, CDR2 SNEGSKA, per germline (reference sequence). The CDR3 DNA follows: TGCAGTGCTAGTGAGTCAGGCGAGCAGTACTTC. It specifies CSASESGEQYF.

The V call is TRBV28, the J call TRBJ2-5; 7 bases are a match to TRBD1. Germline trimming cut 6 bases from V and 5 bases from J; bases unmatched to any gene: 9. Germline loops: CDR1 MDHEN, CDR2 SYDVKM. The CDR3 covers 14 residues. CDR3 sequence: CASSTSGGRETQYF. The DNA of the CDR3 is TGTGCCAGCAGCACGTCAGGGGGAAGGGAGACCCAGTACTTC.